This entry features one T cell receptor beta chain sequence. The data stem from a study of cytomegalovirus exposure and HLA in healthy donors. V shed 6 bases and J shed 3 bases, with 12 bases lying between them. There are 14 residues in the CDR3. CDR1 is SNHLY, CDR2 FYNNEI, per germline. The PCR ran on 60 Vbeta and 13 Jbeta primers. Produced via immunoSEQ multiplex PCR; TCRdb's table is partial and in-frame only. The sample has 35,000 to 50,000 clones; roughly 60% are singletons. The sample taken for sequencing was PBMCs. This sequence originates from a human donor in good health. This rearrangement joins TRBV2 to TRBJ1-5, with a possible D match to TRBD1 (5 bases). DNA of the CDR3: TGTGCCAGCAGGGGCGACAGTACCAATCAGCCCCAGCATTTT. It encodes CASRGDSTNQPQHF. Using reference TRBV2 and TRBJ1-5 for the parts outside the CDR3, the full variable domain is EPEVTQTPSHQVTQMGQEVILRCVPISNHLYFYWYRQILGQKVEFLVSFYNNEISEKSEIFDDQFSVERPDGSNFTLKIRSTKLEDSAMYFCASRGDSTNQPQHFGDGTRLSIL.